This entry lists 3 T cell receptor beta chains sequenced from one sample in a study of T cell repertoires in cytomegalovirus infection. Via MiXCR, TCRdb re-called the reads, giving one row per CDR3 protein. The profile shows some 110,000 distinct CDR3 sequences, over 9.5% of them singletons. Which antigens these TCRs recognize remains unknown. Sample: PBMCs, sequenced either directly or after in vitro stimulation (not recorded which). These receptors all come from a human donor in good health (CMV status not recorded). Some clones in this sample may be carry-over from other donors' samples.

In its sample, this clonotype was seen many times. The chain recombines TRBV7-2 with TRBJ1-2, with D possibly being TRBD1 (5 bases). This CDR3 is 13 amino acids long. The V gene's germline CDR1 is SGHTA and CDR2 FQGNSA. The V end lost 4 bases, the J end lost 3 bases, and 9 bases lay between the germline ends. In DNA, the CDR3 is TGTGCCAGCAGCTCGGGGACGGACTATGGCTACACCTTC. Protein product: CASSSGTDYGYTF.

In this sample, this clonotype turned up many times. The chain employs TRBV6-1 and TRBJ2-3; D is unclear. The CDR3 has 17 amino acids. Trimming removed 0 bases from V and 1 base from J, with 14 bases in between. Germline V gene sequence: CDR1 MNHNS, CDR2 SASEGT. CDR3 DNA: TGTGCCAGCAGTGAAGCGTTAGCTAGTCATGGCACAGATACGCAGTATTTT. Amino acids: CASSEALASHGTDTQYF.

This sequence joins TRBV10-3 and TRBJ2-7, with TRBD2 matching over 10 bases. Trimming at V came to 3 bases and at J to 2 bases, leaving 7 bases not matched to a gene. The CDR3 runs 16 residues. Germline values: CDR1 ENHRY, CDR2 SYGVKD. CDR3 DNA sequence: TGTGCCATCAGTGACCCAAGCGGGAGGGCGCCCTACGAGCAGTACGTC. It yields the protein CAISDPSGRAPYEQYV.